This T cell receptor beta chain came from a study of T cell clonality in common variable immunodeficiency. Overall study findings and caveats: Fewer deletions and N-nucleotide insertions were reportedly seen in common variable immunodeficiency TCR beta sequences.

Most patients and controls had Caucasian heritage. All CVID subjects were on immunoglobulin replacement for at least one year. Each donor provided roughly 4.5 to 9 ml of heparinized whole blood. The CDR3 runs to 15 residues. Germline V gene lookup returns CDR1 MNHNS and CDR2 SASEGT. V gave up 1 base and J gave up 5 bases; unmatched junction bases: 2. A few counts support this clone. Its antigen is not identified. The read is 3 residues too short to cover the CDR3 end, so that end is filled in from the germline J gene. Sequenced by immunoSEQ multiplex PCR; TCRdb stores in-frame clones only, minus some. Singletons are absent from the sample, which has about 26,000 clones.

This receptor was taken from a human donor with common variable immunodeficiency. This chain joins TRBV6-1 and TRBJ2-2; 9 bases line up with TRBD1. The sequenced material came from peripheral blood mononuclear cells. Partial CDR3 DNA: TGTGCCAGCAGTGAAGGGGACAGGGCGACCGGGGAG. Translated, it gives CASSEGDRATGE. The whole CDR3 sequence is CASSEGDRATGELFF.